Listed below are T cell receptor beta chains from one sample, sequenced in a study of T cell repertoires in cytomegalovirus infection. TCRdb reprocessed the reads via MiXCR and lists one record per CDR3 protein. The table records about 770,000 distinct CDR3 sequences, 25% to 35% of them present only once. Their antigen targets remain unknown. The sample in question was cultured CD8+ T cells from PBMCs, obtained from culture after CMV antigen stimulation. The source of these receptors is a human donor in good health (CMV status not recorded). Some clones in this sample may be carry-over from other donors' samples. The CDR3 runs from the conserved cysteine through the conserved F or W. A D gene is named only where the DNA matches it firmly. Not every row has a clone size; where given, it reads once, few, many or a size class.

abundance	v_gene	j_gene	d_gene	CDR3aa	CDR3nt
many	TRBV6-5	TRBJ1-5	NA	CASRGGPYSNQPQHF	TGTGCCAGCAGGGGGGGACCCTATAGCAATCAGCCCCAGCATTTT
few	TRBV7-9	TRBJ1-2	NA	CATLQGKRIDGYTF	TGTGCCACCCTACAGGGAAAAAGGATCGATGGCTACACCTTC
NA	TRBV24-1	TRBJ2-3	NA	CATSGPRPDTQYF	TGTGCCACCAGTGGACCGCGACCAGATACGCAGTATTTT
NA	TRBV6-6	TRBJ1-4	TRBD1	CASNELGKQGWIEKLFF	TGTGCCAGCAACGAACTGGGAAAACAGGGGTGGATTGAAAAACTGTTTTTT
NA	TRBV5-6	TRBJ1-5	NA	CASSSRPKGWRPQHF	TGTGCCAGCAGCTCAAGACCAAAGGGCTGGAGGCCCCAGCATTTT
many	TRBV7-2	TRBJ1-2	TRBD1	CASSWGQPDGYTF	TGTGCCAGCAGCTGGGGACAGCCGGATGGCTACACCTTC
NA	TRBV7-6	TRBJ2-7	NA	CASSSRGRLAEQYF	TGTGCCAGCAGCTCTCGGGGTCGGCTTGCCGAGCAGTACTTC
NA	TRBV5-5	TRBJ2-3	NA	CASSLYEASTDTQYF	TGTGCCAGCAGCTTGTATGAGGCAAGCACAGATACGCAGTATTTT
NA	TRBV27	TRBJ1-4	TRBD1	CASTPDRGGTNEKLFF	TGTGCCAGCACCCCCGACAGGGGGGGGACTAATGAAAAACTGTTTTTT
few	TRBV20-1	TRBJ2-5	NA	CSARALGASGGQETQYF	TGCAGTGCTAGAGCCCTGGGGGCTAGCGGCGGACAAGAGACCCAGTACTTC